The following is a TCR beta chain sequence with its context. The target of this receptor is not known. Nothing much larger sits one base from this clone, and base qualities are not available. The data were obtained in a study of T cell responses to AZD1222 COVID-19 vaccine (dated by TCRdb to the early 2020s). Looking at the study overall: AZD1222 recipients with second doses at about 4 weeks or about 12 weeks were pooled, because spike-specific TCR depth and breadth did not differ between schedules. A total of about 230 trial participants underwent TCR sequencing, of whom about 210 received two doses of AZD1222 and about 25 received two doses of the MenACWY control vaccine. Trial participants were enrolled by age into 18-55, 56-69 and 70-plus year subgroups, with around 140, 26 and 57 TCR-sequenced participants respectively. General findings and caveats noted by the study authors: Conclusions about previously exposed vaccinees are limited, since just five or six AZD1222 recipients were seropositive for SARS-CoV-2 at baseline. Spike-specific TCR breadth and depth rose significantly after two AZD1222 doses compared with day 0 and with MenACWY recipients. Epitopes outside the regions mutated in the B.1.351 and B.1.1.7 variants were reportedly recognized by nearly half of the unique spike-specific TCRs. In the small 56-69-year group, the increase in depth fell short of significance, most likely because of low power. Because no day 14 peak-response samples were available, repertoires were characterized only after the peak T cell response. Vaccine-associated CD4 TCRs spanned the whole spike protein, with dominant responses in regions 160-218 and 743-854. Participants were mostly white British, with more females than males. The authors suggested clonal diversity may have been underestimated.

The CDR3 regions of human TCRbeta chains were analyzed by immunosequencing. Turning to the authors' computational methods: TCRs in the repertoires were matched against a reference library of SARS-CoV-2-specific TCRs that had been generated with the MIRA antigen-specificity platform. Breadth meant the fraction of unique TCRs that were SARS-CoV-2-associated, whereas depth meant the fraction of total T cells that were SARS-CoV-2-associated. Using the MIRA data, every spike-specific TCR was mapped to the spike region that the TCR reacted to and assigned to either a CD4 or a CD8 class. Log10-transformed breadth and depth values were compared by one-way ANOVA with Sidak's multiple comparisons tests. In its TCRdb copy, this immuneACCESS table keeps in-frame sequences only and misses some clones. Where compared with another copy, unresolved V genes explain less than half of these, and the others have no known cause. Clonal size and the V and J genes are those of that table, whereas D and trimming came from the DNA. The sample records around 170,000 clones, roughly nine tenths of which are singletons. 1.5% of the sample comes from the top ten.

Read against the paper, the sample's time point label means: baseline before first vaccination. Vaccinee samples came from UK trials COV001 and COV002, including a single-blind randomized controlled phase 2/3 trial of AZD1222 (ChAdOx1 nCoV-19) in healthy adults. Trial participant PBMC samples were collected at day 0 and day 28 after the second dose for TCRbeta chain sequencing. The germline V gene (reference sequence) supplies CDR1 SEHNR and CDR2 FQNEAQ. From its cysteine to its phenylalanine, the CDR3 spans 17 amino acids. Only CDR3 DNA is held: 51 bases, read in frame from base 1. Trimming removed 4 bases from V and 8 bases from J; the gene matches leave 17 bases unexplained.

Here the sequenced sample was peripheral blood, taken on day 0 of AZD1222 vaccination. The TCR originated in an adult in good health. The chain is made from TRBV7-9 and TRBJ1-2; TRBD1 lines up with 9 middle nucleotides. The bases are TGTGCCAGCAGCTCTCGGCATATGGACAGGGGTTCTCGGGGCTACACCTTC. It codes for CASSSRHMDRGSRGYTF.